This T cell receptor (beta chain) was observed in a study of blood T cell repertoires in COVID-19. Study-level background: COVID-19 samples from acute and convalescent phases originated in the United States, Italy and Spain.

The CDR3 runs to 13 residues. V lost 4 bases, J lost 3 bases, and 10 bases lay in between. Germline CDR1 reads SEHNR; CDR2 reads FQNEAQ (reference sequence). TCRdb keeps only in-frame clones here, not all; method: immunoSEQ multiplex PCR. The sample shows tens of thousands of clones, about 80% of them seen only once. The chain employs TRBV7-9 and TRBJ2-7; D possibly corresponds to TRBD1 (5 bases). The receptor was derived from a human donor in a cohort sampled during active COVID-19. Material: peripheral blood. CDR3 bases: TGTGCCAGCAGCTCAGACAGAGTCTACGAGCAGTACTTC. Amino acids: CASSSDRVYEQYF.